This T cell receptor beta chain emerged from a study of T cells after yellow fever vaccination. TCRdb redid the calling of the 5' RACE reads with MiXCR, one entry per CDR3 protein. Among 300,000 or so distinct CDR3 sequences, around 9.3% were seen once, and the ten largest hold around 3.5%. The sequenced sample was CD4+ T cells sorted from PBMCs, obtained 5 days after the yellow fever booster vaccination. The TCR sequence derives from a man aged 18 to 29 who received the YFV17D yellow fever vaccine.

In nucleotides, the CDR3 is TGCAGTGCTACAAGCCAGGACAGGGGGCCGGCTGAAGCTTTCTTT. Its protein is CSATSQDRGPAEAFF. The rearrangement joins TRBV20-1 to TRBJ1-1; 11 bases align to TRBD1. The CDR3 totals 15 residues. Germline-derived CDR1 and CDR2 are DFQATT and SNEGSKA (reference sequence). V trimming: 4 bases; J trimming: 6 bases; junction bases outside the gene matches: 10.